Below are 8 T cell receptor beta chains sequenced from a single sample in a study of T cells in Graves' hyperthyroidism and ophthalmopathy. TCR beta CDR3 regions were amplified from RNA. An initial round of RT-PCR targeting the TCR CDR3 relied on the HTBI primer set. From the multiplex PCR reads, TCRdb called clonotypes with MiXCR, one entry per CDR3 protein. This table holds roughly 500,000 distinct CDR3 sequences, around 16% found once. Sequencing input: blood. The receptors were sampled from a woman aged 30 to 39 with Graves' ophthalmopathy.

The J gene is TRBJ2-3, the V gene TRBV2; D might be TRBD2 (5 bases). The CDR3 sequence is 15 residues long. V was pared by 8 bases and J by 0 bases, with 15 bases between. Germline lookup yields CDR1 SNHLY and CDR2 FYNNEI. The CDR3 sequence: CASSSAEVSTDTQYF. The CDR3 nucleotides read TGTGCCAGCTCCTCAGCGGAGGTTAGCACAGATACGCAGTATTTT.

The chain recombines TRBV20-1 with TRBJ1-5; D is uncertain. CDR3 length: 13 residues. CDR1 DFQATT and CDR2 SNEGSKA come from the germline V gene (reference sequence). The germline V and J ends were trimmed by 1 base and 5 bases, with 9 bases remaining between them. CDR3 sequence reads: CSARGGRHQPQHF. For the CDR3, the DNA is TGCAGTGCTAGAGGAGGACGACATCAGCCCCAGCATTTT.

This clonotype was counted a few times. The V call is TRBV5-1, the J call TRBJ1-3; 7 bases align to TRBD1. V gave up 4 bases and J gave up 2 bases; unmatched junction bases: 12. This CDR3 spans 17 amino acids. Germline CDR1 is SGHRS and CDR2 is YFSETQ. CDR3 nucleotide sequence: TGCGCCAGCAGCCAAGGCCGGGGGGACAGTCCTGGAAACACCATATATTTT. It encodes CASSQGRGDSPGNTIYF.

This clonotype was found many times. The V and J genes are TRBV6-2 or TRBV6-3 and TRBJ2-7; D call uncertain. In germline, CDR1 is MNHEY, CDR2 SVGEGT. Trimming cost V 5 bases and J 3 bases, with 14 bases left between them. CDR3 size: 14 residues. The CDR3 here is CASSPPNTDYEQYF. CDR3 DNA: TGTGCCAGCAGTCCCCCAAACACAGACTACGAGCAGTACTTC.

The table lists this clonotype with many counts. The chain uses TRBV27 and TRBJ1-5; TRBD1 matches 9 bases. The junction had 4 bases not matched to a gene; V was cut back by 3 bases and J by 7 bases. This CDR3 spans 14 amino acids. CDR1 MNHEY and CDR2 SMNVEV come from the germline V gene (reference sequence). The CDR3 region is CASSFLGQGQPQHF. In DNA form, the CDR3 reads TGTGCCAGCAGTTTCCTGGGACAGGGCCAGCCCCAGCATTTT.

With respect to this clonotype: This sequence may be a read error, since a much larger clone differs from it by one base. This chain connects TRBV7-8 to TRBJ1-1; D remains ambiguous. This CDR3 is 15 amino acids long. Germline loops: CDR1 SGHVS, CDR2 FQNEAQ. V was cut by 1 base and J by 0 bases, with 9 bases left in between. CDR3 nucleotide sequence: TGTGCCAGCAGCTTAGGATTCGGGATGAACACTGAAGCTTTCTTT. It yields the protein CASSLGFGMNTEAFF.

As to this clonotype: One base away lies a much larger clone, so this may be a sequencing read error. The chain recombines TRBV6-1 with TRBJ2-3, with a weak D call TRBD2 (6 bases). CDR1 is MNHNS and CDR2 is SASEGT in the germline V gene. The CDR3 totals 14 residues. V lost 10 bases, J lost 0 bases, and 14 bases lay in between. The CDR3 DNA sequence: TGTGCCACCCCAGCGGGCTTTAGCACAGATACGCAGTATTTT. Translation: CATPAGFSTDTQYF.

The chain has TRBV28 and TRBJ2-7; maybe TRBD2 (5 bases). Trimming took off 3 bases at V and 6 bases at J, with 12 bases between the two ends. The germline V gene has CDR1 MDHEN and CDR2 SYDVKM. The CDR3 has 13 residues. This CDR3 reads CASSFGREIEQYF. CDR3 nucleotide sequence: TGTGCCAGCAGTTTTGGAAGGGAGATCGAGCAGTACTTC.